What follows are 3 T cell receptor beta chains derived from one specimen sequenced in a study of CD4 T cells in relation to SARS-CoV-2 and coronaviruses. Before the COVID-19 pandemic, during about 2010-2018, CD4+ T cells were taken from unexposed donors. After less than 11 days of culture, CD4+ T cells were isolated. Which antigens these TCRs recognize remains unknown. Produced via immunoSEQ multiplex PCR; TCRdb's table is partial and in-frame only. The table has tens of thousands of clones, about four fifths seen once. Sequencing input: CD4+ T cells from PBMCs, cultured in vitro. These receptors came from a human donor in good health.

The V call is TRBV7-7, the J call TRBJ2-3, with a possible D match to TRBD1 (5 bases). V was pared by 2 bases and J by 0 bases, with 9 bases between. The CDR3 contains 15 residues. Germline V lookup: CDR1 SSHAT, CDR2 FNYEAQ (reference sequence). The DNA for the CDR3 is TGTGCCAGCAGCTTAATCAGGGCTAGCACAGATACGCAGTATTTT. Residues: CASSLIRASTDTQYF. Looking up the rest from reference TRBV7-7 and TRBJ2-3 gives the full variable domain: GAGVSQSPRYKVTKRGQDVTLRCDPISSHATLYWYQQALGQGPEFLTYFNYEAQPDKSGLPSDRFSAERPEGSISTLTIQRTEQRDSAMYRCASSLIRASTDTQYFGPGTRLTVL.

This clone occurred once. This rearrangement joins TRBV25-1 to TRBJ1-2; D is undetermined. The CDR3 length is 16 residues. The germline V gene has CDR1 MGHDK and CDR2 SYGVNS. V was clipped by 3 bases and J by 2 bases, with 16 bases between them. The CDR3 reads CASSDYEVPMNYGYTF. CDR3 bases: TGTGCCAGCAGTGATTATGAGGTTCCAATGAACTATGGCTACACCTTC.

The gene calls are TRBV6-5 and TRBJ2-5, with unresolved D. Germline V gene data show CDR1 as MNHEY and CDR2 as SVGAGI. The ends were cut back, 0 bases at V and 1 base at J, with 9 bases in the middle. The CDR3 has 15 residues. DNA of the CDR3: TGTGCCAGCAGTTACTCGAGTAGAGGCCAAGAGACCCAGTACTTC. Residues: CASSYSSRGQETQYF.